This TCR beta chain comes out of a study of HIV-infected patients and healthy controls. Whole blood was used without fractionation, so all unsorted peripheral T cells were included. Germline V gene sequence: CDR1 DFQATT, CDR2 SNEGSKA (reference sequence). CDR3 size: 11 residues. V dropped 6 bases and J dropped 8 bases, with 11 bases sitting between them. This clonotype was detected only a few times. Alpha and beta constant-region primers primed reverse transcription of approximately 500 ng RNA. Alpha and beta chain libraries were made separately by chain-specific third strand synthesis with multiplexing indices. TCRdb reanalysed the 5' RACE reads using MiXCR and keeps one entry per CDR3 protein. The sample consists of around 4,300 distinct CDR3 sequences, around 7.8% of them appearing once.

Sequenced material: blood, taken before antiretroviral therapy. This sequence was found in an adult with HIV infection. This chain joins TRBV20-1 and TRBJ2-1; the D gene is possibly TRBD2 (5 bases). The CDR3 reads CSAELVHEQFF. The CDR3 region has the DNA TGCAGTGCGGAACTAGTGCATGAGCAGTTCTTC.